Following are 14 T cell receptor beta chains from one sample sequenced in a study of PD-L1 blockade in urothelial cancer. The time point here: pretreatment peripheral blood. Libraries were prepared by immunoSEQ multiplex PCR; TCRdb keeps only in-frame clonotypes and omits some of them. The sample lists around 100,000 clones, 80% to 90% seen once, with more than 1.5% in the top ten. The sequenced sample was PBMCs, obtained around atezolizumab (anti-PD-L1) treatment. The receptors come from a man between 60 and 75 years old with urothelial cancer.

The chain has TRBV5-1 and TRBJ2-3, with unresolved D. This CDR3 is 12 amino acids long. The V gene lost 4 bases and the J gene lost 6 bases, with 9 bases spanning the gap. Germline V gene data show CDR1 as SGHRS and CDR2 as YFSETQ. The CDR3 loop is CASSLIEDTQYF. In nucleotides, the CDR3 is TGCGCCAGCAGCCTAATTGAGGATACGCAGTATTTT.

The V gene is TRBV19, the J gene TRBJ2-5, with 9 nucleotides matching TRBD2. The junction had 5 bases not matched to a gene; V was cut back by 3 bases and J by 0 bases. Germline V gives CDR1 LNHDA, CDR2 SQIVND (reference sequence). The CDR3 totals 16 residues. CDR3 sequence reads: CASSMGSSGNQETQYF. The CDR3, as DNA: TGTGCCAGTAGTATGGGGTCTAGCGGGAACCAAGAGACCCAGTACTTC. Full variable domain (remainder filled in from reference TRBV19 and TRBJ2-5): DGGITQSPKYLFRKEGQNVTLSCEQNLNHDAMYWYRQDPGQGLRLIYYSQIVNDFQKGDIAEGYSVSREKKESFPLTVTSAQKNPTAFYLCASSMGSSGNQETQYFGPGTRLLVL.

A few counts support this clone. The rearrangement joins TRBV5-5 to TRBJ2-3; D call uncertain. CDR1 is SGHKS and CDR2 is YYEKEE in the germline V gene (reference sequence). The CDR3 totals 15 residues. The V gene lost 3 bases and the J gene lost 4 bases, with 15 bases spanning the gap. CDR3 sequence (DNA): TGTGCCAGCAGCTCCCTTCTATCCTCGGCAGATACGCAGTATTTT. Translated, it gives CASSSLLSSADTQYF.

The CDR3, as DNA: TGTGCCAGCAGCCAAGCGGGAGGGGGCACAGATACGCAGTATTTT. This encodes CASSQAGGGTDTQYF. This sequence joins TRBV5-6 and TRBJ2-3; 10 positions agree with TRBD2. The V segment lost 4 bases and the J segment 1 base; nucleotides outside the gene matches: 3. The CDR3 has 15 amino acids. The germline V gene has CDR1 SGHDT and CDR2 YYEEEE. Based on the CDR3 plus reference TRBV5-6 and TRBJ2-3, the full variable domain is DAGVTQSPTHLIKTRGQQVTLRCSPKSGHDTVSWYQQALGQGPQFIFQYYEEEERQRGNFPDRFSGHQFPNYSSELNVNALLLGDSALYLCASSQAGGGTDTQYFGPGTRLTVL.

The V call is TRBV4-3, the J call TRBJ2-1, with 13 bases matching TRBD2. Trimming cost V 3 bases and J 9 bases; bases outside gene matches: 8. The CDR3 runs 16 residues. Germline CDR1 reads LGHNA; CDR2 reads YSLEER. The CDR3 sequence: CASSHMTSGGPGEQFF. In DNA, the CDR3 is TGCGCCAGCAGCCATATGACTAGCGGGGGGCCTGGTGAGCAGTTCTTC.

V usage is TRBV5-1 and J usage is TRBJ2-1, with 10 bases fitting TRBD1. J gave up 6 bases and V 7 bases, and 4 bases lay outside the gene matches. The CDR3 is 13 residues long. CDR1 and CDR2 (germline): SGHRS, YFSETQ. CDR3: CASRQGAGNEQFF. The CDR3 coding sequence is TGCGCCAGCCGACAGGGGGCGGGCAATGAGCAGTTCTTC.

The V gene is TRBV19, the J gene TRBJ2-3; D might be TRBD1 (5 bases). This CDR3 region has 15 residues. The ends were cut back, 0 bases at V and 1 base at J, with 8 bases in the middle. In germline, CDR1 is LNHDA, CDR2 SQIVND (reference sequence). The DNA of the CDR3 is TGTGCCAGTAGTATAGATGCCAGGGGCACAGATACGCAGTATTTT. Translated: CASSIDARGTDTQYF.

This chain links TRBV28 with TRBJ2-2; 7 bases line up with TRBD1. Trimming took 7 bases from V and 5 from J; bases not matched to a gene: 7. The CDR3 is 14 amino acids. Germline assignment: CDR1 MDHEN and CDR2 SYDVKM. The CDR3 here is CASKSPQGTGELFF. CDR3 sequence (DNA): TGTGCCAGCAAAAGCCCACAGGGGACCGGGGAGCTGTTTTTT.

This chain links TRBV28 with TRBJ1-1; D remains unclear. The germline V gene encodes CDR1 MDHEN and CDR2 SYDVKM. Trimming cost V 5 bases and J 4 bases, with 8 bases left between them. CDR3 size: 12 residues. CDR3 DNA sequence: TGTGCCAGCAGTATCCCGTTCACTGAAGCTTTCTTT. Its translation is CASSIPFTEAFF.

V usage is TRBV6-5 and J usage is TRBJ1-3; D is undetermined. V lost 6 bases and J lost 0, with 9 bases in between. The CDR3 contains 14 residues. Germline lookup yields CDR1 MNHEY and CDR2 SVGAGI. CDR3 in amino acids: CASSTPNSGNTIYF. CDR3 coding DNA: TGTGCCAGCAGCACACCCAACTCTGGAAACACCATATATTTT.

This sequence joins TRBV14 and TRBJ2-1; TRBD2 matches 7 bases. The CDR3 runs to 16 residues. Trimming cost V 0 bases and J 8 bases; bases outside gene matches: 10. CDR1 is SGHDN and CDR2 is FVKESK in the germline V gene. CDR3 in amino acids: CASSQDKLAAWDEQFF. CDR3 sequence (DNA): TGTGCCAGCAGCCAAGATAAGCTAGCGGCCTGGGATGAGCAGTTCTTC. Together with reference TRBV14 and TRBJ2-1, the CDR3 gives the full variable domain: EAGVTQFPSHSVIEKGQTVTLRCDPISGHDNLYWYRRVMGKEIKFLLHFVKESKQDESGMPNNRFLAERTGGTYSTLKVQPAELEDSGVYFCASSQDKLAAWDEQFFGPGTRLTVL.

Note on this clone: This specimen includes other DNA sequences encoding the same CDR3. This chain links TRBV6-6 with TRBJ2-5, with D unresolved. Trimming removed 5 bases from V and 5 bases from J, with 6 bases in between. The CDR3 contains 11 residues. Germline V gene lookup returns CDR1 MNHNY and CDR2 SVGAGI (reference sequence). The CDR3 sequence: CASSPRETQYF. The CDR3 nucleotides read TGTGCCAGCAGTCCGAGGGAGACCCAGTACTTC.

The chain recombines TRBV9 with TRBJ1-2, with 7 bases that match TRBD1. V shed 10 bases and J 8 bases; nucleotides not matched to a gene: 11. Germline CDR1 reads SGDLS; CDR2 reads YYNGEE. This CDR3 has 12 amino acids. The DNA of the CDR3 is TGTGCCTTCAGGGGGGCAACAGAAGGCTACACCTTC. It yields the protein CAFRGATEGYTF.

V usage is TRBV6-1 and J usage is TRBJ1-1, with D unresolved. The CDR3 length is 14 residues. Germline V gives CDR1 MNHNS, CDR2 SASEGT. The V gene lost 8 bases and the J gene lost 2 bases, with 15 bases spanning the gap. CDR3 protein: CASGPLTANTEAFF. In DNA form, the CDR3 reads TGTGCCAGCGGGCCACTCACAGCCAACACTGAAGCTTTCTTT.